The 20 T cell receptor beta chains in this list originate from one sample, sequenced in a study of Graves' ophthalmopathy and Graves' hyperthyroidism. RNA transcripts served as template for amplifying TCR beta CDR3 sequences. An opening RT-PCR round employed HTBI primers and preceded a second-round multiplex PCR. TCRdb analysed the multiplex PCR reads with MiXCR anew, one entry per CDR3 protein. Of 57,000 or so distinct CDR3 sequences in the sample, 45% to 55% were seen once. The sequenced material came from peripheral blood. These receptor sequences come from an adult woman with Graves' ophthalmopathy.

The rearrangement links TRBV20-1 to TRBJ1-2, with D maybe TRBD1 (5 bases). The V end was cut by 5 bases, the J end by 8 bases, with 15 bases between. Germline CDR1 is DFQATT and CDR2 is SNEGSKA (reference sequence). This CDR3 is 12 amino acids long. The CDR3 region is CSAEGGTRGYTF. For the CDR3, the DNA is TGCAGTGCTGAAGGTGGGACTAGGGGCTACACCTTC.

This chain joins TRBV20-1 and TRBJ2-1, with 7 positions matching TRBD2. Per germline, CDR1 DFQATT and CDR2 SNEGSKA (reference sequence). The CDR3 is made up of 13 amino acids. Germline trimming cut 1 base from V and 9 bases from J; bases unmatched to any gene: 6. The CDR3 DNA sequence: TGCAGTGCTAGAGGAGCGGGGCACACTGAGCAGTTCTTC. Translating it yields CSARGAGHTEQFF.

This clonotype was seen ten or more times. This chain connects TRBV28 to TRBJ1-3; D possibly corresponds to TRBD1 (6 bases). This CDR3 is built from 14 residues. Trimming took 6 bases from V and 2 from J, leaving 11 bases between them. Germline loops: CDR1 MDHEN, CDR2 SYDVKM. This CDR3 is CASSEQGPGNTIYF. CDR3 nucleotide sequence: TGTGCCAGCAGCGAACAGGGTCCTGGAAACACCATATATTTT.

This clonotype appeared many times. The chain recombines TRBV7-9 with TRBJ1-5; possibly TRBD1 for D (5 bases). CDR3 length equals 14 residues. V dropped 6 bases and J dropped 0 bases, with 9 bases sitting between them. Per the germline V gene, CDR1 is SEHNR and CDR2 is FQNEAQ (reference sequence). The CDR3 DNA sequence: TGTGCCAGCAGTCCTAGGGGTAGCAATCAGCCCCAGCATTTT. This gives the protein CASSPRGSNQPQHF. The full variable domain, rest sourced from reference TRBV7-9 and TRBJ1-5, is DTGVSQNPRHKITKRGQNVTFRCDPISEHNRLYWYRQTLGQGPEFLTYFQNEAQLEKSRLLSDRFSAERPKGSFSTLEIQRTEQGDSAMYLCASSPRGSNQPQHFGDGTRLSIL.

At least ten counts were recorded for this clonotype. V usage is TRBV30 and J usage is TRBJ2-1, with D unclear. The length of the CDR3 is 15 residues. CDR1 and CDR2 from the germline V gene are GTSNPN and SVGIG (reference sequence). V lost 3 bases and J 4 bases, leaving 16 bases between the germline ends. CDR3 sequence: CAWSPRLDLYNEQFF. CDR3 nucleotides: TGTGCCTGGAGCCCGAGGCTAGACCTTTACAATGAGCAGTTCTTC.

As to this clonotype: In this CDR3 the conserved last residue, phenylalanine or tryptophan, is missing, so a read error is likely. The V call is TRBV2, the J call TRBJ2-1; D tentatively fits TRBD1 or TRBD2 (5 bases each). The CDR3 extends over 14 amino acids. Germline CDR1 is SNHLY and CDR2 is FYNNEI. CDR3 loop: CASNSGSSYNGQFY. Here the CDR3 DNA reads TGTGCCAGCAATTCAGGGAGTTCCTACAATGGGCAGTTCTAC.

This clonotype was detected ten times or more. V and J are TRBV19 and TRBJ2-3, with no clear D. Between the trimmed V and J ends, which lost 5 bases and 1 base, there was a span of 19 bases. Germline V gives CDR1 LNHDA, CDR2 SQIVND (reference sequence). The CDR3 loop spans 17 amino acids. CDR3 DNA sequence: TGTGCCAGTAGTCCCTTTTCTGGGGTGTTGGGCACAGATACGCAGTATTTT. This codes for CASSPFSGVLGTDTQYF.

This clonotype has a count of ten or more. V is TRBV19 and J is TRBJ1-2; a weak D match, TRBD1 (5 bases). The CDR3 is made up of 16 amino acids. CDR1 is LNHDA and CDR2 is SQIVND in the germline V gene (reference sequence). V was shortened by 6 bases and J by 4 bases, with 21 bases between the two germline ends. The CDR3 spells CASRLSTGGISYGYTF. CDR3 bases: TGTGCCAGTAGGCTGTCCACTGGGGGAATTTCCTATGGCTACACCTTC.

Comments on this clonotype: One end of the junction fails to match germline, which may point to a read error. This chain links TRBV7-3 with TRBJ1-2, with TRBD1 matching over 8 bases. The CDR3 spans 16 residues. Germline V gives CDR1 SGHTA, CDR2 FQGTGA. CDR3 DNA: TGTGCCAGCAGCTTAACGACCGGGACAGGTTTGGATCGCTACACCTTT. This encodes CASSLTTGTGLDRYTF.

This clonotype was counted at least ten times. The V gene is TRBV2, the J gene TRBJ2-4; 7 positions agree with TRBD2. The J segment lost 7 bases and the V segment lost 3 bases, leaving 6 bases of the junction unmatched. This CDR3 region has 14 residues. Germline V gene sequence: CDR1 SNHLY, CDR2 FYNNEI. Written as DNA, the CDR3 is TGTGCCAGCAGTGATGGGGGGGAGTGGAACATTCAGTACTTC. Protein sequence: CASSDGGEWNIQYF.

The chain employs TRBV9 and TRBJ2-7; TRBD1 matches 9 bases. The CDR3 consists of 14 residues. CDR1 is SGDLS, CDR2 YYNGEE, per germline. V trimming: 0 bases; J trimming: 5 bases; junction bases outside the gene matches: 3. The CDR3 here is CASSVGTGVHEQYF. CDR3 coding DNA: TGTGCCAGCAGCGTAGGGACAGGGGTTCACGAGCAGTACTTC.

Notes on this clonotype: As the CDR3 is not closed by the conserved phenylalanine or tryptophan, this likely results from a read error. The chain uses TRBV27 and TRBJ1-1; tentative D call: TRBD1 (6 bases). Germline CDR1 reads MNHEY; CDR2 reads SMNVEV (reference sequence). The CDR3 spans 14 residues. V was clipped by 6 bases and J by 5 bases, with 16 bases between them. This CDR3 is CASSLEGGPTEAFL. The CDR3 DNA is TGTGCCAGCAGCCTGGAGGGGGGTCCGACTGAAGCTTTCTTG.

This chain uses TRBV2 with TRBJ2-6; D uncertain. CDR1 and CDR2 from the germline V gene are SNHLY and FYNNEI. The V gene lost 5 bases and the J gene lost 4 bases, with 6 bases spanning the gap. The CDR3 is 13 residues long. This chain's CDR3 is CASSPKGANVLTF. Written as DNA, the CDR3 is TGTGCCAGCAGTCCAAAGGGGGCCAACGTCCTGACTTTC.

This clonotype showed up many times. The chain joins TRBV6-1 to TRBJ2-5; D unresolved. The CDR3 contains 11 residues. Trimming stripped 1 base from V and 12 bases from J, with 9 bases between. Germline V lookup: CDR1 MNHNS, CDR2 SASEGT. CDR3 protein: CASSEELAEYF. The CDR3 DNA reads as TGTGCCAGCAGTGAAGAGTTAGCCGAGTACTTC.

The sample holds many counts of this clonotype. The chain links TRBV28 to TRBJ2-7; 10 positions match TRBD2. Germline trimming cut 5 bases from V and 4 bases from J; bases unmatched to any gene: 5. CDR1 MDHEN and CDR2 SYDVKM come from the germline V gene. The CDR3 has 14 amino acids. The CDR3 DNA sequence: TGTGCCAGCAGTCAGAATAGCGGGAGGTACGAGCAGTACTTC. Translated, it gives CASSQNSGRYEQYF.

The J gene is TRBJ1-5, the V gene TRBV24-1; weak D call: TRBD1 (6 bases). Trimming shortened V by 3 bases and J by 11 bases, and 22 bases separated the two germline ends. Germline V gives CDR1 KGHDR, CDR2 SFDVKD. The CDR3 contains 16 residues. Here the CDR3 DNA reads TGTGCCACCAGTGATACGGGGGCTTCCCGCCAAGAGACCCAGCATTTT. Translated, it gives CATSDTGASRQETQHF.

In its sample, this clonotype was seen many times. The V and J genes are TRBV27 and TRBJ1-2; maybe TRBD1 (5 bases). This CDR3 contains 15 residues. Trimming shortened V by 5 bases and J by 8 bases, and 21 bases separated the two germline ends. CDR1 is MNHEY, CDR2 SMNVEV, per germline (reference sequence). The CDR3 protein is CASSPLDSSLGGYTF. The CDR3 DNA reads TGTGCCAGCAGTCCTCTCGACAGTTCCCTGGGCGGCTACACCTTC.

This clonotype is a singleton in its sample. CDR3 in DNA: TGTGCCAGCAGTTCAAAGGAAGGAACTGAAGCTTTCTTT. It encodes CASSSKEGTEAFF. The chain combines TRBV12-3 or TRBV12-4 with TRBJ1-1; D gene uncertain. The CDR3 runs 13 residues. The V and J ends lost 4 bases and 5 bases respectively, with 11 bases between them.

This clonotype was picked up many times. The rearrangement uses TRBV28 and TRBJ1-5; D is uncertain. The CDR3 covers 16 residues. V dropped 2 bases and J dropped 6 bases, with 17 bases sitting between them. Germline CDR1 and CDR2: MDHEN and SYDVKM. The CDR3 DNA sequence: TGTGCCAGCAGTTTAGCTGACGGGAGGGTGAGTCAGCCCCAGCATTTT. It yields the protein CASSLADGRVSQPQHF.

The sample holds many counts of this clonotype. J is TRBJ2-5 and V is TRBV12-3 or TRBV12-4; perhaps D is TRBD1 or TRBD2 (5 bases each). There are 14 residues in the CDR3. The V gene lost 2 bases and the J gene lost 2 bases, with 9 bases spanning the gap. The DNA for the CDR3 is TGTGCCAGCAGTTTATATGAGGGGCAAGAGACCCAGTACTTC. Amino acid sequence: CASSLYEGQETQYF.